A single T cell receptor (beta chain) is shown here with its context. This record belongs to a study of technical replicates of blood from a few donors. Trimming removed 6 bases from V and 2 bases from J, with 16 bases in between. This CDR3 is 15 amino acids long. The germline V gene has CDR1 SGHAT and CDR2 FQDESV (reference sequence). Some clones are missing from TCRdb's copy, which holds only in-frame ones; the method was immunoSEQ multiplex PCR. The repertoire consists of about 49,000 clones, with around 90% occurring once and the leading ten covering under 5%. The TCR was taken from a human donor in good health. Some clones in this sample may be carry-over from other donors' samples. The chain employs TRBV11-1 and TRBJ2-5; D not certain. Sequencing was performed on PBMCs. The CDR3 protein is CASSRSTQDQETQYF. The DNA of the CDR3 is TGTGCCAGCAGTCGTTCTACGCAGGATCAAGAGACCCAGTACTTC. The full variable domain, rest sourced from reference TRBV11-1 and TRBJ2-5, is EAEVAQSPRYKITEKSQAVAFWCDPISGHATLYWYRQILGQGPELLVQFQDESVVDDSQLPKDRFSAERLKGVDSTLKIQPAELGDSAMYLCASSRSTQDQETQYFGPGTRLLVL.